The present T cell receptor (beta chain) was sequenced within a study of shared clonotypes between healthy human individuals. CD8 memory pooled CD45RO+ cells and CCR7-negative CD45RA+ TemRA cells. Germline-derived CDR1 and CDR2 are MDHEN and SYDVKM. This CDR3 spans 17 amino acids. V lost 5 bases to trimming and J lost 1 base, with 19 bases between them. The data were produced by immunoSEQ multiplex PCR, yet TCRdb's version contains in-frame clones alone and is incomplete. The sample has 550,000 to 800,000 clones; roughly 87% are singletons. Study observations and caveats: When compared with the clonotypes that were shared by all four sorted-subset donors, the non-shared clonotypes turned out to have lower generation probabilities.

Of note for this clone: The antigen is not known.

The receptor was isolated from a man aged 18 to 29 in good health. Some clones in this sample may be carry-over from other donors' samples. Sequenced material: memory CD8+ T cells from PBMCs. The subset is: CD45RO+ cells pooled with CCR7-negative TemRA cells. This chain joins TRBV28 and TRBJ2-3; D is unresolved. CDR3: CASSTNRATVGTDTQYF. CDR3 nucleotides: TGTGCCAGCAGTACAAACCGGGCCACGGTCGGCACAGATACGCAGTATTTT.